This entry concerns a single TCR beta chain. The sample belongs to a study of blood T cell repertoires in COVID-19. Assay: immunoSEQ multiplex PCR; the TCRdb copy retains only in-frame clones and omits some. The profile shows 150,000 to 200,000 clones, more than 75% of them singletons. Trimming cost V 4 bases and J 4 bases; bases outside gene matches: 8. This CDR3 comprises 16 residues. Germline values: CDR1 MNHNS, CDR2 SASEGT. Residents of 24 US areas, aged about 18 to 89 years, made up the participants. The sample comprised PBMCs or T cells enriched from blood (not recorded which). The chain carries TRBV6-1 and TRBJ1-3; TRBD1 aligns across 9 bases. This TCR was recovered from a woman between 50 and 59 years old with acute COVID-19. The CDR3 reads CASSVGDRDTGNTIYF. The CDR3 nucleotides are TGTGCCAGCAGTGTAGGGGACAGGGATACAGGAAACACCATATATTTT.